Described below is a single TCR beta chain sequence and its context. Authors' analysis steps: From reference gene primer amplification, estimates of nucleated cell counts were derived. Clones were sequenced by immunoSEQ multiplex PCR, and TCRdb holds only the in-frame ones, with some missing. V and J calls and clone size are copied from that table; D and trimming were computed from the DNA. The sample includes just over 650,000 clones, 85% to 90% seen only once; the top ten take over 0.2%. The data belong to a study of blood T cell repertoires in COVID-19. Across the whole study: Samples representing acute and convalescent COVID-19 were sourced from the United States, Italy and Spain. PBMCs, B-cell-depleted T cells, or T cells provided the cDNA or gDNA that made up the material.

V lost 4 bases and J 7 bases, leaving 8 bases between the germline ends. This CDR3 comprises 13 residues. Looked up from germline, CDR1 is MNHEY and CDR2 is SVGAGI. The specimen was peripheral blood. The clonotype was recovered from a woman aged 18-29 years with acute or convalescent COVID-19. The chain is built from TRBV6-5 and TRBJ1-6, with TRBD1 as a possible D gene (5 bases). The chain's CDR3 is CASSSRANSPLHF. The DNA for the CDR3 is TGTGCCAGCAGTTCCAGGGCCAATTCACCCCTCCACTTT.